The source of this T cell receptor beta chain is a study of T cells in Graves' hyperthyroidism and ophthalmopathy. Whole-study findings and limits: Blood shared most expanded thyroid clonotypes above 0.001.

Diagnoses rested on clinical symptoms, serum thyroxine and TRAb, thyroid ultrasound and orbital computed tomography. This CDR3 contains 15 residues. The V gene's germline CDR1 is LNHDA and CDR2 SQIVND (reference sequence). Trimming removed 5 bases from V and 3 bases from J, with 16 bases in between. What was amplified from RNA transcripts were TCR beta CDR3 regions. A set of HTBI primers served as the primers for a first-round RT-PCR of the TCR CDR3. TCRdb re-derived calls from the multiplex PCR reads in MiXCR, one entry per CDR3 protein. The sample holds 660,000 or so distinct CDR3 sequences, 45% seen once. To note about this clonotype: Its antigen remains unknown.

The V and J genes are TRBV19 and TRBJ1-1; possible D gene TRBD1, 6 bases. Sequenced input: peripheral blood or thyroid tissue (not recorded which). The receptor's source is an adult man with Graves' disease, either hyperthyroidism or ophthalmopathy (not recorded which). The DNA of the CDR3 is TGTGCCAGTAGTTCCCAACAGGGTCGGCACACTGAAGCTTTCTTT. Translation gives CASSSQQGRHTEAFF.